This entry concerns a single TCR beta chain. The data originate from a study of T cell responses to AZD1222 COVID-19 vaccine. The CDR3 totals 14 residues. The germline V gene encodes CDR1 MDHEN and CDR2 SYDVKM. Trimming removed 4 bases from V and 8 bases from J; junction bases left unmatched: 10. The repertoire was sequenced with immunoSEQ multiplex PCR; TCRdb's copy has only in-frame clones and lacks some. Of some 130,000 clones listed, 80% to 90% were seen once; the top ten hold roughly 2.3%. The sequencing used peripheral blood, collected on day 0 of AZD1222 vaccination. This clonotype originated in an adult in good health. The chain recombines TRBV28 with TRBJ1-2; 7 bases match TRBD1. The CDR3 DNA reads as TGTGCCAGCAGTTCAACACCGGGACAGAGGGGCTACACCTTC. Its translation: CASSSTPGQRGYTF.